This T cell receptor (beta chain) derives from a study of T-cell memory formation after mild COVID-19. Looking at the study overall: Most TCR clusters belonged to a single donor.

TCR alpha and TCR beta cDNA libraries carrying sample barcodes and UMIs were produced by 5'RACE using constant-segment primers. TCRdb used MiXCR to reprocess the 5' RACE reads, holding one entry per CDR3 protein. The sample has 120,000 to 150,000 distinct CDR3 sequences, 11% to 15% seen once. Germline V gene sequence: CDR1 MNHEY, CDR2 SVGAGI. The CDR3 contains 18 residues. V shed 0 bases, J shed 2 bases, and the junction held 8 bases outside the gene matches. This clonotype was seen a handful of times. Its antigen is undetermined. General study results and limits: Contracting clones, day 15 to 85, had balanced CD4/CD8, and later expanders favored CD4+.

The rearrangement links TRBV6-5 to TRBJ1-3, with TRBD1 identical over 9 bases. The sequencing sample was made of PBMCs or a T cell subset sorted from them (not recorded which). The sequence derives from an adult woman who had mild COVID-19 (a few samples of this study predate the infection). Cell type and time point are not known. The CDR3 region is CASSYSAFGTGTGNTIYF. In DNA, the CDR3 is TGTGCCAGCAGTTACTCCGCGTTTGGGACAGGGACTGGAAACACCATATATTTT.